The T cell receptor beta chain described here comes from a study of glioma-infiltrating T cells (dated by TCRdb to the mid-2010s). Turning to the overall study: TCR alpha- and beta-chain repertoires were sequenced from glioma tissue, non-neoplastic brain tissue and matched peripheral blood mononuclear cells. Three low-grade glioma patients, seven or eight primary glioblastoma patients, and three non-glioma patients who contributed non-neoplastic brain tissue made up the paired cohort. To gauge divergence between tissue and blood T-cell populations, every tissue-infiltrating repertoire was compared against the peripheral blood repertoire from the same patient.

In this sample, this clonotype turned up many times. Its antigen remains unidentified. The record has no base qualities; no much larger clone is one base away. The iRepertoire nested amplicon-rescue multiplex PCR (arm-PCR) platform was used to amplify TCR alpha and beta CDR3 regions from RNA. The input for one-step reverse transcription and amplification was about 95-400 ng of tissue mRNA or PBMC total RNA. Following bead purification, Illumina adapters were added by a secondary multiplex PCR, and libraries between 200 and 400 bp were gel-purified. Demultiplexing relied on internal 6-nucleotide barcodes carried by the libraries. The libraries were sequenced on an Illumina MiSeq using 2x220 or 2x250 nucleotide paired-end reads. Under the source paper's analysis protocol: Paired reads were merged with FLASH 1.2.11 and aligned to the GRCh37 human genome with BWA-MEM before extracting TRA and TRB reads. An IMGT-derived reference of cassette sequences and CDR3 motifs, with pseudogenes included, was used for V and J assignment. Reads were translated in three frames, and productive CDR3s were defined as those with a C...FGXG motif and no stop codons. Unique combinations of V-J cassette pair and CDR3 amino acid sequence were defined as clonotypes. Filtering of reads was based on Hamming distance, with the threshold set by the sequence error rate of each sample in mapped regions. The raw public data were reprocessed by TCRdb itself: fastp quality trimming at Q25, MiXCR clonotype calling, in-frame beta chains only. Rows are unified per CDR3 protein, each entry keeping the most common DNA and genes. The V and J calls and clone size come from TCRdb's table, not from the authors' own analysis. The sample data list about 93,000 distinct CDR3 sequences, and approximately 42% of these were observed just once. In total, the top ten clones hold roughly two fifths of the sample.

Trimming removed 4 bases from V and 1 base from J, leaving 11 bases between the germline ends. Including the terminal cysteine and phenylalanine, the CDR3 comprises 14 residues. The sequence is cut down to CDR3 DNA, 42 bases in frame from base 1. CDR1 and CDR2, looked up from the germline V gene, are SGHRS and YFSETQ. General conclusions and limits of the study: The group comparisons were based on small numbers of patients: three non-neoplastic, three low-grade glioma and seven or eight glioblastoma patients. Very few CDR3 sequences were found to be shared between tissue and blood, and this scarcity was attributed to high CDR3 diversity and limited sampling. VJ-independent divergence between tissue and blood was found to be below expectation in non-neoplastic patients but above expectation in all gliomas, particularly low-grade gliomas.

In this chain, TRBV5-1 is recombined with TRBJ2-5; too little of a D gene remains to name it. Sequenced sample: glioma tissue, nonneoplastic brain tissue, or PBMCs (not recorded which). This clonotype originated in a human donor with low-grade glioma or glioblastoma, undergoing nonglioma brain surgery, or in good health (not recorded which). The DNA sequence is as follows: TGCGCCAGCAGCATGGACGGGTCCCAAGAGACCCAGTACTTC. This translates into CASSMDGSQETQYF.